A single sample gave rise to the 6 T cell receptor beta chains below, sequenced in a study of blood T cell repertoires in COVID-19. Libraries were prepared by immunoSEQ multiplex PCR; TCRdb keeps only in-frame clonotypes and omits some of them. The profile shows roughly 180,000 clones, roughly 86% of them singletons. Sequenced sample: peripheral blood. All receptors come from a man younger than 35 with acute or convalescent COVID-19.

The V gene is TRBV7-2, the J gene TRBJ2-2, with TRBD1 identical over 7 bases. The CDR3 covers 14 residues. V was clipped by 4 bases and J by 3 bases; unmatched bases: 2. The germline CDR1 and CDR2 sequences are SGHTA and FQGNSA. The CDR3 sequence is CASSSGQYTGELFF. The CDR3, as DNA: TGTGCCAGCAGCTCGGGACAGTACACCGGGGAGCTGTTTTTT.

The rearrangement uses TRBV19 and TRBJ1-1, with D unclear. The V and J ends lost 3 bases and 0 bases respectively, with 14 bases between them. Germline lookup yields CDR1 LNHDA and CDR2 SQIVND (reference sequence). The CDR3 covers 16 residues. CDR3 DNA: TGTGCCAGTAGTATTGGATCAGAGGGCATGAACACTGAAGCTTTCTTT. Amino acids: CASSIGSEGMNTEAFF.

CDR3 sequence: CASSFRQGGTEAFF. The CDR3, as DNA: TGCGCCAGCAGCTTCAGACAGGGGGGTACTGAAGCTTTCTTT. The chain links TRBV5-1 to TRBJ1-1; 9 positions agree with TRBD1. The CDR3 extends over 14 amino acids. The J segment lost 5 bases and the V segment lost 2 bases, leaving 4 bases of the junction unmatched. Germline CDR1 reads SGHRS; CDR2 reads YFSETQ.

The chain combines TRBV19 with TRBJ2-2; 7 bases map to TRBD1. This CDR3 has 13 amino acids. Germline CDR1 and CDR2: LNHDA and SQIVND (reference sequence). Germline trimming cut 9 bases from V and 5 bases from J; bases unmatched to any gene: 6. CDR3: CASEGAMTGELFF. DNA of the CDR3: TGTGCCAGCGAGGGGGCGATGACCGGGGAGCTGTTTTTT.

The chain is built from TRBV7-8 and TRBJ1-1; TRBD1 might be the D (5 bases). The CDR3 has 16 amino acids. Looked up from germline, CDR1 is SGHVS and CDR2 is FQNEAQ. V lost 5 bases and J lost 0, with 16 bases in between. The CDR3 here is CASSLRDFGMNTEAFF. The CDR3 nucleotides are TGTGCCAGCAGCCTGCGGGACTTCGGGATGAACACTGAAGCTTTCTTT.

CDR3 bases: TGCGCCAGCAGCCACTTTCGCGGGGGCGGAGAGACCCAGTACTTC. Its protein is CASSHFRGGGETQYF. This sequence joins TRBV4-1 and TRBJ2-5; perhaps TRBD2 as D (7 bases). Trimming stripped 3 bases from V and 4 bases from J, with 15 bases between. The germline V gene encodes CDR1 MGHRA and CDR2 YSYEKL. This CDR3 contains 15 residues.